The source of this T cell receptor (beta chain) is a study of tumor T cells in aggressive B-cell lymphoma. TCRdb's table, derived via immunoSEQ multiplex PCR, lists solely in-frame clones and lacks some. The sample has roughly 1,300 clones, about nine tenths seen once. Sequenced material: tumor tissue. This clonotype originated in an adult with diffuse large B cell lymphoma.

The CDR3 protein is CASSHGRSSYNEQFF. CDR3 sequence (DNA): TGCGCCAGCAGCCACGGGAGGTCCTCCTACAATGAGCAGTTCTTC. The chain carries TRBV4-1 and TRBJ2-1, with 7 bases identical to TRBD2. V dropped 3 bases and J dropped 0; count of bases not matched to a gene: 2. The CDR3 runs to 15 residues. Germline CDR1 and CDR2: MGHRA and YSYEKL.